This entry lists 16 T cell receptor beta chains sequenced from one sample in a study of Ad26.COV2.S vaccination and SARS-CoV-2 variants. Profiling relied on immunoSEQ multiplex PCR, and the TCRdb table lists in-frame clones only, not all of them. The sample lists 410,000 or so clones, around 92% occurring once. Indicated treatment: around 19 received Ad26.COV2.S at low or high dose, single or two shots; about five received placebo; per-sample allocation not given. The study sampled participants on day 63 after the first vaccine or placebo injection. The sample in question was peripheral blood, obtained in a trial of Ad26.COV2.S vaccine versus placebo. The origin of the receptors is a person aged 18-65 years who received the Ad26.COV2.S COVID-19 vaccine or a placebo.

This clone appeared a single time. The chain carries TRBV25-1 and TRBJ1-5; no firm D call. The CDR3 covers 15 residues. V was shortened by 4 bases and J by 5 bases, with 15 bases between the two germline ends. Germline CDR1 and CDR2: MGHDK and SYGVNS. In nucleotides, the CDR3 is TGTGCCAGCAGTGGGCTACTAGGATCCGATCAGCCCCAGCATTTT. Residues: CASSGLLGSDQPQHF.

V gene TRBV28 combines with J gene TRBJ2-5; D gene unclear. CDR3 length: 12 residues. Trimming took 9 bases from V and 14 from J, leaving 22 bases between them. CDR1 MDHEN and CDR2 SYDVKM come from the germline V gene. The CDR3 loop reads CASGPLRGPSYF. CDR3 bases: TGTGCCAGTGGGCCGCTGCGCGGACCCAGTTACTTC.

This chain connects TRBV7-6 to TRBJ1-2; D unclear. V was pared by 4 bases and J by 8 bases, with 23 bases between. This CDR3 has 16 amino acids. In germline, CDR1 is SGHVS, CDR2 FNYEAQ. The CDR3 sequence is CASSYSPRTGDMGYTF. The CDR3 DNA follows: TGTGCCAGCAGCTATAGCCCCAGGACGGGAGATATGGGCTACACCTTC.

A single count supports this clone. The chain links TRBV19 to TRBJ1-5; D perhaps matches TRBD1 (6 bases). V lost 7 bases and J 4 bases, leaving 11 bases between the germline ends. Germline V lookup: CDR1 LNHDA, CDR2 SQIVND (reference sequence). This CDR3 is built from 13 residues. CDR3 protein: CASIKGENQPQHF. CDR3 in DNA: TGTGCCAGTATAAAGGGGGAAAATCAGCCCCAGCATTTT. Using reference TRBV19 and TRBJ1-5 for the parts outside the CDR3, the full variable domain is DGGITQSPKYLFRKEGQNVTLSCEQNLNHDAMYWYRQDPGQGLRLIYYSQIVNDFQKGDIAEGYSVSREKKESFPLTVTSAQKNPTAFYLCASIKGENQPQHFGDGTRLSIL.

This chain connects TRBV2 to TRBJ2-3; the D gene is possibly TRBD2 (6 bases). The CDR3 consists of 14 residues. V lost 8 bases and J lost 2, with 14 bases in between. From germline, CDR1 is SNHLY and CDR2 FYNNEI. CDR3 bases: TGTGCCAGCTCTGGGGGGTCATACACAGATACGCAGTATTTT. Its protein product is CASSGGSYTDTQYF.

The V call is TRBV5-4, the J call TRBJ2-7; 10 bases match TRBD2. Trimming cost V 4 bases and J 4 bases; bases outside gene matches: 8. The V gene's germline CDR1 is SGHNT and CDR2 YYREEE (reference sequence). There are 15 residues in the CDR3. CDR3: CASSMGTSVAYEQYF. CDR3 DNA sequence: TGTGCCAGCAGCATGGGGACTAGCGTGGCGTACGAGCAGTACTTC.

The J gene is TRBJ1-1, the V gene TRBV6-2 or TRBV6-3; no firm D call. Trimming shortened V by 5 bases and J by 0 bases, and 10 bases separated the two germline ends. Germline values: CDR1 MNHEY, CDR2 SVGEGT. The CDR3 is 14 residues long. CDR3 sequence: CASSPNWMNTEAFF. DNA of the CDR3: TGTGCCAGCAGTCCGAATTGGATGAACACTGAAGCTTTCTTT.

The chain employs TRBV28 and TRBJ1-6, with 8 nucleotides matching TRBD1. The CDR3 has 15 residues. The germline V gene has CDR1 MDHEN and CDR2 SYDVKM. V lost 7 bases to trimming and J lost 1 base; unmatched junction nucleotides: 3. The CDR3 DNA sequence: TGTGCCAGCAACAGGGGGGGTTCCTATAATTCACCCCTCCACTTT. Amino acid sequence: CASNRGGSYNSPLHF.

The chain recombines TRBV30 with TRBJ2-5; tentative D call: TRBD1 (5 bases). Trimming took off 0 bases at V and 0 bases at J, with 11 bases between the two ends. This CDR3 is built from 15 residues. CDR1 and CDR2 from the germline V gene are GTSNPN and SVGIG (reference sequence). CDR3 amino acids: CAWSVPGKYQETQYF. CDR3 bases: TGTGCCTGGAGTGTACCAGGGAAATACCAAGAGACCCAGTACTTC.

The chain has TRBV5-8 and TRBJ2-3; D is uncertain. The germline V gene has CDR1 SGHTS and CDR2 YDEGEE. This CDR3 has 14 amino acids. V shed 0 bases and J shed 4 bases, with 9 bases lying between them. CDR3 DNA sequence: TGTGCCAGCAGCTTGGCATTAATGGCAGATACGCAGTATTTT. This translates into CASSLALMADTQYF.

The rearrangement joins TRBV4-1 to TRBJ2-1, with 7 positions matching TRBD1. Germline loops: CDR1 MGHRA, CDR2 YSYEKL. This CDR3 spans 15 amino acids. V gave up 2 bases and J gave up 6 bases; unmatched junction bases: 7. CDR3 residues: CASSQFYPGGNEQFF. The CDR3 nucleotides are TGCGCCAGCAGCCAATTTTACCCAGGGGGCAATGAGCAGTTCTTC.

The V and J genes are TRBV6-5 and TRBJ1-4; D gene ambiguous. The CDR3 consists of 16 residues. Trimming cost V 0 bases and J 5 bases, with 13 bases left between them. Germline CDR1 and CDR2: MNHEY and SVGAGI. This CDR3 reads CASSYSIRWRNEKLFF. CDR3 nucleotides: TGTGCCAGCAGTTACTCGATCAGGTGGAGGAATGAAAAACTGTTTTTT.

The chain joins TRBV15 to TRBJ2-5; D ambiguous. The length of the CDR3 is 12 residues. Germline CDR1 and CDR2: LNHNV and YYDKDF (reference sequence). Trimming pared 1 base from V and 5 bases from J, leaving 5 bases between. CDR3 loop: CATSRVGETQYF. The CDR3 bases are TGTGCCACCAGCAGAGTAGGGGAGACCCAGTACTTC.

This clone was detected only once. The chain has TRBV5-1 and TRBJ2-2; TRBD1 matches at 8 bases. The CDR3 totals 16 residues. Germline-derived CDR1 and CDR2 are SGHRS and YFSETQ. V gave up 4 bases and J gave up 8 bases; unmatched junction bases: 13. The CDR3: CASSIRTGSQAGELFF. In nucleotides, the CDR3 is TGCGCCAGCAGCATACGGACAGGGTCCCAGGCGGGGGAGCTGTTTTTT.

This clone showed up just once. The V gene is TRBV27, the J gene TRBJ2-7; 8 nucleotides agree with TRBD1. Germline V gives CDR1 MNHEY, CDR2 SMNVEV (reference sequence). V shed 8 bases and J 3 bases; nucleotides not matched to a gene: 6. The CDR3 runs to 13 residues. The CDR3 is CASGETGVYEQYF. DNA for the CDR3: TGTGCCAGCGGGGAGACAGGGGTCTACGAGCAGTACTTC.

V usage is TRBV18 and J usage is TRBJ1-1; D is ambiguous. The CDR3 spans 16 residues. The germline V gene has CDR1 KGHSH and CDR2 LQKENI. Trimming removed 3 bases from V and 3 bases from J, with 17 bases in between. CDR3 amino acids: CASSPLDSSTHTEAFF. The CDR3 DNA sequence: TGTGCCAGCTCACCTCTCGACTCCTCGACCCACACTGAAGCTTTCTTT.